This TCR beta chain was captured by sequencing in a study of blood T cell repertoires in COVID-19. Libraries were prepared by immunoSEQ multiplex PCR; TCRdb keeps only in-frame clonotypes and omits some of them. In the table there are around 220,000 clones, roughly 90% of which are singletons. This CDR3 contains 15 residues. Germline V gene data show CDR1 as SGHVS and CDR2 as FQNEAQ. V gave up 6 bases and J gave up 5 bases; unmatched junction bases: 6. The receptor was isolated from a woman in her 50s with acute or convalescent COVID-19. Sequencing was performed on peripheral blood. The genes are TRBV7-8 and TRBJ2-7; 14 bases line up with TRBD2. CDR3 sequence: CASSSGLAGENEQYF. Written as DNA, the CDR3 is TGTGCCAGCAGTTCGGGACTAGCGGGAGAGAACGAGCAGTACTTC.